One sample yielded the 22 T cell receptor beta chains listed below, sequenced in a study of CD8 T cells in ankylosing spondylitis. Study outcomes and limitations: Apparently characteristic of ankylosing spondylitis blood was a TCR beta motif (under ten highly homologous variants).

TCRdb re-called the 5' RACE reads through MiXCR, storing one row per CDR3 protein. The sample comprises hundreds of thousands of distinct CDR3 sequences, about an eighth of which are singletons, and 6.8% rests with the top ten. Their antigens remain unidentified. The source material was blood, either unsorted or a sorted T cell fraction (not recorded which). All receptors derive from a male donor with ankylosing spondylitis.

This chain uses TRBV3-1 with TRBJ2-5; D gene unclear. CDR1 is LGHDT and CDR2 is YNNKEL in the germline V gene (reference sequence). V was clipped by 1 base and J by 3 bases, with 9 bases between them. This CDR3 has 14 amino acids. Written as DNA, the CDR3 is TGTGCCAGCAGCCAAGGGGCAGCCAAAGAGACCCAGTACTTC. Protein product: CASSQGAAKETQYF.

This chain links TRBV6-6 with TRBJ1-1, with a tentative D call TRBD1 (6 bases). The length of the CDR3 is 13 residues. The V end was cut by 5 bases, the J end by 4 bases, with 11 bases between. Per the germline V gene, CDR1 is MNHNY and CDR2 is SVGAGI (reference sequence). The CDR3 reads CASSQTGPTEAFF. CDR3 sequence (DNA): TGTGCCAGCAGTCAAACAGGGCCCACTGAAGCTTTCTTT.

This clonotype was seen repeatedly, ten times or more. CDR3 sequence reads: CASSLAAGGMYEQYV. As DNA, the CDR3 is TGCGCCAGCAGCTTGGCTGCGGGAGGTATGTACGAGCAGTACGTC. The chain carries TRBV5-1 and TRBJ2-7; 8 bases map to TRBD2. J lost 4 bases, V lost 0 bases, and 6 bases had no gene match. Germline V gene lookup returns CDR1 SGHRS and CDR2 YFSETQ. The CDR3 consists of 15 residues.

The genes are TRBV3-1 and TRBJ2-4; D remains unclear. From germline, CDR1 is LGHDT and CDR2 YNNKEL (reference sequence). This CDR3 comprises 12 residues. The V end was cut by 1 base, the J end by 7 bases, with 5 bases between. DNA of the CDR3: TGTGCCAGCAGCCAAGTCGAGAACATTCAGTACTTC. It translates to CASSQVENIQYF.

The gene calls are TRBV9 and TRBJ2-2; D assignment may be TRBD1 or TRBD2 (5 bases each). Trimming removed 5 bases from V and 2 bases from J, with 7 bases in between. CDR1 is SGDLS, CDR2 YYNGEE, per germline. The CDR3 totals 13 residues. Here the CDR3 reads CASRGVNTGELFF. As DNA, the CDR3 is TGTGCCAGCAGGGGGGTCAACACCGGGGAGCTGTTTTTT.

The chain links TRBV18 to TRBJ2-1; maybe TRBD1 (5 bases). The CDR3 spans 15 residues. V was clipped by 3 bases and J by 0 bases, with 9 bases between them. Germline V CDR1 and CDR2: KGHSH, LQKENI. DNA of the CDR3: TGTGCCAGCTCACCCGGACACCCCTCCTACAATGAGCAGTTCTTC. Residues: CASSPGHPSYNEQFF.

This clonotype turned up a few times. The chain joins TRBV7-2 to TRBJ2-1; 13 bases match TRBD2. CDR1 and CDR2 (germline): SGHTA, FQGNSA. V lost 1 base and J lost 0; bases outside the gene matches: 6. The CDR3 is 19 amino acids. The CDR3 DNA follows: TGTGCCAGCAGCTTAGGGCGACTAGCGGGAGGACCCTCCTACAATGAGCAGTTCTTC. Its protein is CASSLGRLAGGPSYNEQFF.

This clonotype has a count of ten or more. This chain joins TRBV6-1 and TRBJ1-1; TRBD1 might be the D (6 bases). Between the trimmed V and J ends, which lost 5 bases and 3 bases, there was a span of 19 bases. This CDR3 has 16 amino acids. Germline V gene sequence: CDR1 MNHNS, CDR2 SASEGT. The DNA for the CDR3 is TGTGCCAGCAGTCGACGGGGGCAGGGTGGGGACACTGAAGCTTTCTTT. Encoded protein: CASSRRGQGGDTEAFF.

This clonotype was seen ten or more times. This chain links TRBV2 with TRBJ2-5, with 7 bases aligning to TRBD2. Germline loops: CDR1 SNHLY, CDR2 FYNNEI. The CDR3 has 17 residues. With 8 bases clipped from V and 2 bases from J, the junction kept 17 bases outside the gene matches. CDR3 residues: CASLQDGGGLLQETQYF. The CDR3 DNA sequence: TGTGCCAGCCTTCAAGACGGCGGGGGTTTGTTGCAAGAGACCCAGTACTTC.

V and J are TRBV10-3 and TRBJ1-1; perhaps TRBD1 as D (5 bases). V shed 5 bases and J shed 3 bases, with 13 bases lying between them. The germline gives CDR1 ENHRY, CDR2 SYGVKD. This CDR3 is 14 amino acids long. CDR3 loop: CAISPGQGDTEAFF. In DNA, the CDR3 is TGTGCCATCAGTCCCGGGCAGGGTGACACTGAAGCTTTCTTT.

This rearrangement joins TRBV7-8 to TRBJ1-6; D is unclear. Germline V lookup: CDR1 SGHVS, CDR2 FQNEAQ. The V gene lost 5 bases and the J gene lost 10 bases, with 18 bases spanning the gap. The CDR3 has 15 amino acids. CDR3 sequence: CASSALSGEASPLHF. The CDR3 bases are TGTGCCAGCAGCGCGCTAAGCGGGGAGGCCTCACCCCTCCACTTT. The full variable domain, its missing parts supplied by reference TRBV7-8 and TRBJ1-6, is GAGVSQSPRYKVAKRGQDVALRCDPISGHVSLFWYQQALGQGPEFLTYFQNEAQLDKSGLPSDRFFAERPEGSVSTLKIQRTQQEDSAVYLCASSALSGEASPLHFGNGTRLTVT.

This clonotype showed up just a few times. The CDR3 DNA reads TGTGCCACCAGTGATAAGCGGGAGAGCTCCTACAATGAGCAGTTCTTC. Amino acid sequence: CATSDKRESSYNEQFF. The V gene is TRBV24-1, the J gene TRBJ2-1, with 8 bases that match TRBD2. The CDR3 is 16 amino acids. The trim removed 3 bases at V and 0 bases at J, leaving 3 bases unmatched. CDR1 and CDR2 (germline): KGHDR, SFDVKD.

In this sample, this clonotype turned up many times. The CDR3 loop is CASSTRETQYF. The CDR3, as DNA: TGTGCCAGCAGCACGCGGGAGACCCAGTACTTC. The chain is built from TRBV12-3 or TRBV12-4 and TRBJ2-5; D is unclear. V was cut by 6 bases and J by 5 bases, with 7 bases left in between. The CDR3 totals 11 residues.

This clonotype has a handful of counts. The CDR3 loop is CASSAHTSGANVLTF. CDR3 DNA: TGTGCCAGCAGCGCACACACCTCTGGGGCCAACGTCCTGACTTTC. The rearrangement joins TRBV12-3 or TRBV12-4 to TRBJ2-6; D unclear. Trimming took off 6 bases at V and 0 bases at J, with 9 bases between the two ends. This CDR3 contains 15 residues.

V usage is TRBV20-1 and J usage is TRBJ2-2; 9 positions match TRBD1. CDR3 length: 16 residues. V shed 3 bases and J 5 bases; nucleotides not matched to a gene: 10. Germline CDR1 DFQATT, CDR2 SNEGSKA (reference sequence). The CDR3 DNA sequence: TGCAGTGCTAGTCCGATCCGGGACAGGGTTACCGGGGAGCTGTTTTTT. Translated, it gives CSASPIRDRVTGELFF.

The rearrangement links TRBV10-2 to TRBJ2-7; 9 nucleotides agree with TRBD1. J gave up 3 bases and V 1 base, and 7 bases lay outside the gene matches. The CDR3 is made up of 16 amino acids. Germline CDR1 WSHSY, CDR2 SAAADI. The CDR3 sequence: CASSEYSPGQGYEQYF. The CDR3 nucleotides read TGCGCCAGCAGTGAGTATTCGCCGGGACAGGGCTACGAGCAGTACTTC.

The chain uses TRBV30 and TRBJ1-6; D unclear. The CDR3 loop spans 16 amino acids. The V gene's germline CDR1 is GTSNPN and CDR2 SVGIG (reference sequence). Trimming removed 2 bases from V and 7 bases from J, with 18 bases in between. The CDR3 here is CAWSLLGKVSNSPLHF. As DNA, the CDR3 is TGTGCCTGGAGTCTCCTAGGAAAGGTGTCCAATTCACCCCTCCACTTT.

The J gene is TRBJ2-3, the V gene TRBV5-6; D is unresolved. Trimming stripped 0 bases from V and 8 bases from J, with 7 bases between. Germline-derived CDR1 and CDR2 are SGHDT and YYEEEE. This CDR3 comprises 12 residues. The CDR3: CASSLAWGTQYF. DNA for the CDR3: TGTGCCAGCAGCTTGGCTTGGGGTACGCAGTATTTT. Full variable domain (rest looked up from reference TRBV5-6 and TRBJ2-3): DAGVTQSPTHLIKTRGQQVTLRCSPKSGHDTVSWYQQALGQGPQFIFQYYEEEERQRGNFPDRFSGHQFPNYSSELNVNALLLGDSALYLCASSLAWGTQYFGPGTRLTVL.

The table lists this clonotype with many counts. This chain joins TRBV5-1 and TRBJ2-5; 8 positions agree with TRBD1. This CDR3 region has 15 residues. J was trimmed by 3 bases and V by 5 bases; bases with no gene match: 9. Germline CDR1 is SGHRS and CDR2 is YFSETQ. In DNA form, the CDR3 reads TGCGCCAGCAGACGGACAGGGTCCTCGGAAGAGACCCAGTACTTC. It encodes CASRRTGSSEETQYF.

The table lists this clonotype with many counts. The CDR3 reads CASSSTVDTQYF. In nucleotides, the CDR3 is TGTGCCAGCAGCTCTACAGTAGATACGCAGTATTTT. The chain links TRBV12-3 or TRBV12-4 to TRBJ2-3; D unclear. The CDR3 consists of 12 residues. The V end was cut by 6 bases, the J end by 5 bases, with 9 bases between.

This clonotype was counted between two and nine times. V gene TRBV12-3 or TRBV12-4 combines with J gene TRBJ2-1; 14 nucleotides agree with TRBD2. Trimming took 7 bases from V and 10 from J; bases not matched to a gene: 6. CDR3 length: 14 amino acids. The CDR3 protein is CASTGTSGSQEQFF. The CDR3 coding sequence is TGTGCCAGCACCGGGACTAGCGGGAGTCAGGAGCAGTTCTTC.

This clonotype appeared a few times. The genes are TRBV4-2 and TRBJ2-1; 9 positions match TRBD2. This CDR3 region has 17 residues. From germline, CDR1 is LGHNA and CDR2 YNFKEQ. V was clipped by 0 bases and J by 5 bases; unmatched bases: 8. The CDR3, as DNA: TGTGCCAGCAGCCAAGAAGGGGGCGGGAGGGGTCACAATGAGCAGTTCTTC. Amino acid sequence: CASSQEGGGRGHNEQFF.